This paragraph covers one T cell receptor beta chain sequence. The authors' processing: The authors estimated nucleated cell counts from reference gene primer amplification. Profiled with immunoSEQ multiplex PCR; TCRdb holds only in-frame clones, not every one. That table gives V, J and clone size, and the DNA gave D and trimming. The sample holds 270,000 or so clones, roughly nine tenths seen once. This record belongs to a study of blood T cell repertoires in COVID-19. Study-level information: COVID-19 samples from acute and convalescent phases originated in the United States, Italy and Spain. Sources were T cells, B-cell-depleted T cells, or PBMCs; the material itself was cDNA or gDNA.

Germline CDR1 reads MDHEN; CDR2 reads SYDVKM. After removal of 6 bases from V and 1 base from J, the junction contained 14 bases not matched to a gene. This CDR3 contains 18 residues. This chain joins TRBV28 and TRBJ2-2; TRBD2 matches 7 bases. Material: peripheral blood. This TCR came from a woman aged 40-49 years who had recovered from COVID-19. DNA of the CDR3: TGTGCCAGCAGCGTGGGGGGGGACGGCGGTATGAACACCGGGGAGCTGTTTTTT. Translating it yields CASSVGGDGGMNTGELFF.